These 15 T cell receptor beta chains originate from one sample sequenced in a study of OX40 agonist ivuxolimab in advanced cancers. Using immunoSEQ multiplex PCR, the repertoire was profiled, and TCRdb retains in-frame clones only, with some absent. Of approximately 27,000 clones detected, roughly three quarters appear once; the ten largest clones hold around 16%. This material consisted of CD4+ or CD8+ T cells sorted from blood, taken in a trial of the OX40 agonist ivuxolimab. These receptors came from an adult with an advanced solid tumor such as melanoma, head and neck, liver or kidney cancer.

Only a few counts were recorded for this clone. This chain joins TRBV13 and TRBJ1-1, with TRBD1 matching 10 bases. V lost 4 bases, J lost 4 bases, and 6 bases stayed unmatched. This CDR3 region has 15 residues. CDR1 PRHDT and CDR2 FYEKMQ come from the germline V gene (reference sequence). CDR3 region: CASSYRQGAGTEAFF. CDR3 nucleotide sequence: TGTGCCAGCAGCTACCGACAGGGGGCTGGCACTGAAGCTTTCTTT.

This clone showed up just once. The chain carries TRBV6-1 and TRBJ1-1, with D unresolved. CDR3 length: 15 residues. V lost 0 bases and J lost 4, with 12 bases in between. Germline CDR1 is MNHNS and CDR2 is SASEGT. This CDR3 reads CASSEALLGITEAFF. The CDR3 DNA follows: TGTGCCAGCAGTGAAGCGCTTCTGGGGATCACTGAAGCTTTCTTT.

This clone appeared a single time. This chain links TRBV5-1 with TRBJ1-2, with TRBD1 identical over 7 bases. V shed 4 bases, J shed 4 bases, and the junction held 10 bases outside the gene matches. The CDR3 totals 15 residues. Germline assignment: CDR1 SGHRS and CDR2 YFSETQ. The CDR3 DNA reads TGCGCCAGCAGCATCGACAGGGTTCAGGGCTATGGCTACACCTTC. Its protein is CASSIDRVQGYGYTF.

The chain couples TRBV7-9 to TRBJ1-2, with D perhaps TRBD1 (5 bases). V was cut by 5 bases and J by 4 bases, with 17 bases left in between. Germline CDR1 reads SEHNR; CDR2 reads FQNEAQ (reference sequence). The CDR3 has 15 amino acids. CDR3 in DNA: TGTGCCAGCAGCCCCAGAGATGGACACGCCTATGGCTACACCTTC. Its protein product is CASSPRDGHAYGYTF.

This clone came up a few times. This chain joins TRBV6-6 and TRBJ2-7; D is possibly TRBD1 (6 bases). The CDR3 totals 14 residues. Germline CDR1 reads MNHNY; CDR2 reads SVGAGI (reference sequence). Trimming shortened V by 5 bases and J by 1 base, and 12 bases separated the two germline ends. CDR3 protein: CASSPTGFSYEQYF. CDR3 nucleotide sequence: TGTGCCAGCAGTCCGACAGGTTTTTCCTACGAGCAGTACTTC.

The chain is built from TRBV29-1 and TRBJ2-1, with D uncertain. Germline V gene sequence: CDR1 SQVTM, CDR2 ANQGSEA. The CDR3 sequence is 14 residues long. V was trimmed by 1 base and J by 5 bases, leaving 12 bases between them. The CDR3 sequence is CSVEASGFDNEQFF. The DNA for the CDR3 is TGCAGCGTTGAAGCATCCGGGTTCGACAATGAGCAGTTCTTC.

This clone was observed once. V and J are TRBV6-6 and TRBJ2-7; 9 bases match TRBD1. The germline V gene encodes CDR1 MNHNY and CDR2 SVGAGI (reference sequence). V lost 0 bases, J lost 4 bases, and 1 base stayed unmatched. The CDR3 runs 14 residues. CDR3 sequence reads: CASSYSTGGYEQYF. The CDR3 DNA reads TGTGCCAGCAGTTACTCGACAGGGGGTTACGAGCAGTACTTC.

V usage is TRBV7-8 and J usage is TRBJ2-7; D may be TRBD2 (6 bases). The ends were cut back, 4 bases at V and 3 bases at J, with 16 bases in the middle. The CDR3 is 15 amino acids. Per germline, CDR1 SGHVS and CDR2 FQNEAQ. This CDR3 is CASSSPVGGGYEQYF. CDR3 nucleotides: TGTGCCAGCAGCTCCCCAGTGGGAGGAGGCTACGAGCAGTACTTC.

The CDR3 nucleotides read TGCAGCCTTCGGACAGGGGGCGGGGAGACCCAGTACTTC. Translated: CSLRTGGGETQYF. The V call is TRBV29-1, the J call TRBJ2-5; 11 bases match TRBD1. This CDR3 spans 13 amino acids. Losses at the gene ends were 8 bases for V and 5 bases for J; bases not matched to a gene: 7. Germline CDR1 and CDR2: SQVTM and ANQGSEA.

The chain couples TRBV19 to TRBJ2-2; 11 bases are a match to TRBD1. Per the germline V gene, CDR1 is LNHDA and CDR2 is SQIVND (reference sequence). V dropped 8 bases and J dropped 6; count of bases not matched to a gene: 14. CDR3 size: 17 residues. CDR3 loop: CASATLKGTGGAGELFF. DNA for the CDR3: TGTGCCAGTGCCACCCTGAAGGGGACAGGGGGTGCCGGGGAGCTGTTTTTT.

The V and J genes are TRBV5-1 and TRBJ1-4; D may be TRBD1 (5 bases). CDR1 and CDR2 (germline): SGHRS, YFSETQ. The CDR3 runs 17 residues. Trimming took off 0 bases at V and 5 bases at J, with 17 bases between the two ends. CDR3 coding DNA: TGCGCCAGCAGCTTGGCCGGAGACAGAAAGCCAAATGAAAAACTGTTTTTT. It codes for CASSLAGDRKPNEKLFF.

The table lists this clone with a few counts. V and J are TRBV19 and TRBJ1-1; no clear D gene. CDR3 length: 12 residues. V dropped 5 bases and J dropped 1 base, with 5 bases sitting between them. Germline-derived CDR1 and CDR2 are LNHDA and SQIVND (reference sequence). CDR3: CASSSGNTEAFF. The CDR3 DNA reads TGTGCCAGTAGTTCAGGGAACACTGAAGCTTTCTTT. The entire variable domain, with the rest obtained from reference TRBV19 and TRBJ1-1, is as follows: DGGITQSPKYLFRKEGQNVTLSCEQNLNHDAMYWYRQDPGQGLRLIYYSQIVNDFQKGDIAEGYSVSREKKESFPLTVTSAQKNPTAFYLCASSSGNTEAFFGQGTRLTVV.

The chain uses TRBV6-1 and TRBJ2-5; perhaps D is TRBD1 or TRBD2 (6 bases each). Between the trimmed V and J ends, which lost 3 bases and 1 base, there was a span of 18 bases. This CDR3 region has 17 residues. Germline V gene sequence: CDR1 MNHNS, CDR2 SASEGT. The CDR3 sequence is CASSDRPRGGAQETQYF. The CDR3 DNA reads as TGTGCCAGCAGTGACCGTCCCAGGGGAGGTGCCCAAGAGACCCAGTACTTC.

This clone occurred a few times. This chain joins TRBV29-1 and TRBJ2-7; no firm D call. The CDR3 totals 12 residues. V was cut by 2 bases and J by 0 bases, with 5 bases left in between. The germline gives CDR1 SQVTM, CDR2 ANQGSEA. In DNA form, the CDR3 reads TGCAGCGTTGAACTGAACTCCTACGAGCAGTACTTC. Translated, it gives CSVELNSYEQYF.

This chain uses TRBV6-1 with TRBJ2-7; D not certain. The CDR3 has 15 residues. Germline assignment: CDR1 MNHNS and CDR2 SASEGT. V lost 7 bases and J 0 bases, leaving 16 bases between the germline ends. CDR3 sequence (DNA): TGTGCCAGCAAAATCGGTTCCGCACCCTCCTACGAGCAGTACTTC. Translated, it gives CASKIGSAPSYEQYF.